This entry concerns a single TCR beta chain. Trimming left V 8 bases short and J 2 bases short, with 12 bases between. This CDR3 contains 13 residues. The data belong to a study of blood T cell repertoires in COVID-19. About the study: Some COVID-19 samples were acute and others convalescent; all came from the United States, Italy and Spain. T cells, B-cell-depleted T cells, or PBMCs supplied cDNA or gDNA.

Produced via immunoSEQ multiplex PCR; TCRdb's table is partial and in-frame only. The sample lists roughly 130,000 clones; approximately 80% were seen once. The material sequenced was peripheral blood. The receptor comes from a woman aged 60-75 years with acute or convalescent COVID-19. The chain joins TRBV12-3 or TRBV12-4 to TRBJ1-1; D ambiguous. This CDR3 is CASHARGNTEAFF. As DNA, the CDR3 is TGTGCCAGCCACGCGCGCGGAAACACTGAAGCTTTCTTT.